The 11 T cell receptor beta chains below were found in one sample sequenced in a study of beta chain features in type 1 diabetes. Expressed TCRB transcripts were sequenced because the isolated RNA had all been reverse transcribed beforehand. The method was immunoSEQ multiplex PCR; TCRdb's version includes in-frame clones alone and lacks a portion of them. The sample lists approximately 280,000 clones; approximately 16% were seen once. No antigen has been identified for these receptors. The study, taken as a whole, reports: Shortening that was moderate but significant affected the TCRB CDR3s of Type 1 diabetes patients in all four CD4+ subsets.

The sequenced sample consisted of naive CD4+ T cells from blood. The receptors were gathered from a man aged 18 to 29 with type 1 diabetes.

The V call is TRBV5-1, the J call TRBJ2-2; 7 bases match TRBD2. V lost 4 bases to trimming and J lost 6 bases; unmatched junction nucleotides: 9. This CDR3 is built from 15 residues. Germline CDR1 and CDR2: SGHRS and YFSETQ. CDR3 loop: CASSPPGSGAGELFF. In nucleotides, the CDR3 is TGCGCCAGCAGCCCCCCGGGAAGCGGGGCCGGGGAGCTGTTTTTT.

This clone turned up a few times. The rearrangement joins TRBV11-2 to TRBJ2-1, with 7 bases fitting TRBD1. Germline V CDR1 and CDR2: SGHAT, FQNNGV. This CDR3 contains 15 residues. The V segment lost 5 bases and the J segment 4 bases; nucleotides outside the gene matches: 8. The CDR3 bases are TGTGCCAGCAGCCAACGGACAGGTTTATACAATGAGCAGTTCTTC. Amino acid sequence: CASSQRTGLYNEQFF.

This clone was seen a handful of times. The rearrangement joins TRBV18 to TRBJ2-3, with 8 bases matching TRBD2. Germline V gene lookup returns CDR1 KGHSH and CDR2 LQKENI. This CDR3 has 14 amino acids. V trimming: 5 bases; J trimming: 6 bases; junction bases outside the gene matches: 7. CDR3 in amino acids: CASSYGRGTDTQYF. CDR3 DNA sequence: TGTGCCAGCTCATACGGGAGGGGAACGGATACGCAGTATTTT. Full variable domain (outside the CDR3, taken from reference TRBV18 and TRBJ2-3): NAGVMQNPRHLVRRRGQEARLRCSPMKGHSHVYWYRQLPEEGLKFMVYLQKENIIDESGMPKERFSAEFPKEGPSILRIQQVVRGDSAAYFCASSYGRGTDTQYFGPGTRLTVL.

This clone was seen more than once but under ten times. The chain combines TRBV2 with TRBJ2-1; TRBD2 matches 9 bases. With 2 bases clipped from V and 4 bases from J, the junction kept 0 bases outside the gene matches. CDR3 length: 14 residues. CDR1 is SNHLY and CDR2 is FYNNEI in the germline V gene. Here the CDR3 reads CASSELAGYNEQFF. The DNA of the CDR3 is TGTGCCAGCAGTGAACTAGCGGGGTACAATGAGCAGTTCTTC. The complete variable domain, with remaining parts taken from reference TRBV2 and TRBJ2-1, reads EPEVTQTPSHQVTQMGQEVILRCVPISNHLYFYWYRQILGQKVEFLVSFYNNEISEKSEIFDDQFSVERPDGSNFTLKIRSTKLEDSAMYFCASSELAGYNEQFFGPGTRLTVL.

The rearrangement uses TRBV9 and TRBJ2-7; 7 bases agree with TRBD2. CDR1 SGDLS and CDR2 YYNGEE come from the germline V gene. Trimming at V came to 0 bases and at J to 0 bases, leaving 6 bases not matched to a gene. The CDR3 is 16 residues long. CDR3 sequence (DNA): TGTGCCAGCAGCGTAGCTGTAGCGGGTTCCTCCTACGAGCAGTACTTC. As protein: CASSVAVAGSSYEQYF. The full variable domain, rest sourced from reference TRBV9 and TRBJ2-7, is DSGVTQTPKHLITATGQRVTLRCSPRSGDLSVYWYQQSLDQGLQFLIQYYNGEERAKGNILERFSAQQFPDLHSELNLSSLELGDSALYFCASSVAVAGSSYEQYFGPGTRLTVT.

The V gene is TRBV7-2, the J gene TRBJ2-7; 9 nucleotides agree with TRBD2. The germline V gene has CDR1 SGHTA and CDR2 FQGNSA. J lost 4 bases, V lost 5 bases, and 18 bases had no gene match. The CDR3 is 18 amino acids. As DNA, the CDR3 is TGTGCCAGCAGCGCAGGAACCCGGGGTAGCGGGAGTAGGTACGAGCAGTACTTC. Amino acid sequence: CASSAGTRGSGSRYEQYF.

This clone was seen more than once but under ten times. The junction departs from the called germline gene at one end, perhaps through a read error. The chain joins TRBV6-1 to TRBJ1-2, with 9 bases identical to TRBD1. Per germline, CDR1 MNHNS and CDR2 SASEGT. This CDR3 spans 13 amino acids. CDR3: CVSYLTGGYGYTF. The CDR3, as DNA: TGCGTCTCCTATTTGACAGGGGGATATGGCTACACCTTC.

The chain uses TRBV20-1 and TRBJ2-1; D possibly corresponds to TRBD2 (6 bases). There are 10 residues in the CDR3. The V end was cut by 5 bases, the J end by 12 bases, with 11 bases between. The germline gives CDR1 DFQATT, CDR2 SNEGSKA (reference sequence). The CDR3 loop is CSAFWDSQFF. CDR3 coding DNA: TGCAGTGCTTTTTGGGACTCGCAGTTCTTC.

The V gene is TRBV11-2, the J gene TRBJ2-7; perhaps TRBD1 as D (5 bases). The CDR3 runs to 15 residues. Per the germline V gene, CDR1 is SGHAT and CDR2 is FQNNGV. Trimming shortened V by 2 bases and J by 0 bases, and 11 bases separated the two germline ends. CDR3: CASSLQGDSSYEQYF. The CDR3 DNA sequence: TGTGCCAGCAGCTTACAGGGCGATAGCTCCTACGAGCAGTACTTC.

V and J are TRBV11-1 and TRBJ2-7; D may be TRBD1 (5 bases). The CDR3 is 14 residues long. The V end was cut by 5 bases, the J end by 6 bases, with 17 bases between. Germline-derived CDR1 and CDR2 are SGHAT and FQDESV (reference sequence). As DNA, the CDR3 is TGTGCCAGCAGCACAGACAGCTTTTACGGCGAGCAGTACTTC. It encodes CASSTDSFYGEQYF.

DNA of the CDR3: TGTGCCAGCAGCGTAGGGCCGCGGGACCCTTACGAGCAGTACTTC. Residues: CASSVGPRDPYEQYF. The V gene is TRBV9, the J gene TRBJ2-7; D possibly corresponds to TRBD2 (6 bases). The V end was cut by 0 bases, the J end by 4 bases, with 14 bases between. CDR1 SGDLS and CDR2 YYNGEE come from the germline V gene. The CDR3 is 15 amino acids.